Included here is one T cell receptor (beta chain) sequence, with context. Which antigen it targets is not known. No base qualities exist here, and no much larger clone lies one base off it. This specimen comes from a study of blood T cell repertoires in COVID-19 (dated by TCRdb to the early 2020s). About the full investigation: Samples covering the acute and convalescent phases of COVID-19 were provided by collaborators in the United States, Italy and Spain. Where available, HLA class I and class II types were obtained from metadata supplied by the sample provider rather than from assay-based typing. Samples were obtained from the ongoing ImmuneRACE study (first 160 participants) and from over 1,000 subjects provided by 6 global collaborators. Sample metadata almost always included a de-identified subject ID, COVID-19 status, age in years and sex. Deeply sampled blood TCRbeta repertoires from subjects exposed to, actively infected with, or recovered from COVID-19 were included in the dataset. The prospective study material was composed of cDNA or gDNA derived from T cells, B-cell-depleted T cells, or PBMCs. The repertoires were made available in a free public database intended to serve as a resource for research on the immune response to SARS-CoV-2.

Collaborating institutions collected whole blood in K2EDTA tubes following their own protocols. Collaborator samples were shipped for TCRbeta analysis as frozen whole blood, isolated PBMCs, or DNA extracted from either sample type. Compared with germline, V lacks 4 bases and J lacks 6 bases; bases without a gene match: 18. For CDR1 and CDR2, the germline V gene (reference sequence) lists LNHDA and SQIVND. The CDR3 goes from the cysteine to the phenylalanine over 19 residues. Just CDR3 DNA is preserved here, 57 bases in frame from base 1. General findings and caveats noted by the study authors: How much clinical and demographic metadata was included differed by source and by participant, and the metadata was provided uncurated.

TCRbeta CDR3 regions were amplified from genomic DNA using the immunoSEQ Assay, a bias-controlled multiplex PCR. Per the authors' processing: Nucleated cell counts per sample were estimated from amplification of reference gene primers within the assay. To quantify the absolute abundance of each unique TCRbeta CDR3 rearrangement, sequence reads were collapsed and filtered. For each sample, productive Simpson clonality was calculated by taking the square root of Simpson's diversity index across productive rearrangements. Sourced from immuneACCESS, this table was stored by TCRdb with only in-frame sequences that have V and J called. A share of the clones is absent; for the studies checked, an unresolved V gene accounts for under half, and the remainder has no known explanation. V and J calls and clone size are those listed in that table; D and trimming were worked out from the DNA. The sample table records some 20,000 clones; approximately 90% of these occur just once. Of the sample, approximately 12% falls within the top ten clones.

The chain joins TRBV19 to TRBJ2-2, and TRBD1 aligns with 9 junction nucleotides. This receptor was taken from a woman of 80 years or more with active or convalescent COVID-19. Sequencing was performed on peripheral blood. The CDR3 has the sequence CASSRTRTGAARSPGELFF. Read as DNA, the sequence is TGTGCCAGTAGTAGAACAAGGACAGGGGCAGCGCGATCACCCGGGGAGCTGTTTTTT. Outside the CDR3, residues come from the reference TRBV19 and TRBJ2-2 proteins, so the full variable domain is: DGGITQSPKYLFRKEGQNVTLSCEQNLNHDAMYWYRQDPGQGLRLIYYSQIVNDFQKGDIAEGYSVSREKKESFPLTVTSAQKNPTAFYLCASSRTRTGAARSPGELFFGEGSRLTVL.